This T cell receptor beta chain was profiled in a study of blood T cell repertoires in COVID-19. The wider study: Spain, Italy and the United States supplied samples that represented acute and convalescent COVID-19. The analysed material was cDNA or gDNA that came from T cells, B-cell-depleted T cells, or PBMCs.

The CDR3 consists of 13 residues. Germline V gives CDR1 SNHLY, CDR2 FYNNEI. V was trimmed by 1 base and J by 3 bases, leaving 7 bases between them. As handled by the study authors: Reference gene primer amplification gave nucleated cell count estimates. TCRdb's table, derived via immunoSEQ multiplex PCR, lists solely in-frame clones and lacks some. For V, J and clone size, that table is used; D and trimming come from the DNA. The sample contains tens of thousands of clones, over 75% of which appear only once. The TCR originated in a woman of 80 years or more with active COVID-19. The chain is built from TRBV2 and TRBJ2-7; unclear D gene. Input material: peripheral blood. CDR3 amino acids: CASSEDYYYEQYF. In DNA, the CDR3 is TGTGCCAGCAGTGAAGACTACTACTACGAGCAGTACTTC.